This T cell receptor beta chain is from a study of shared clonotypes between healthy human individuals. Assay: immunoSEQ multiplex PCR; the TCRdb copy retains only in-frame clones and omits some. The sample shows more than 2 million clones, about 95% of them seen only once. CD45RO-negative CD8 cells positively selected for CCR7 made up the naive population, which excluded terminally differentiated effector memory CD45RA+ cells. The CDR3 sequence is 13 residues long. Germline V gives CDR1 LGHNA, CDR2 YSLEER. Trimming pared 8 bases from V and 9 bases from J, leaving 17 bases between. The rearrangement uses TRBV4-3 and TRBJ2-1, with D maybe TRBD2 (6 bases). Sequenced sample: naive CD8+ T cells sorted from blood. The TCR originated in a man between 18 and 29 years old in good health. The CDR3 spells CASGWREGIEQFF. DNA of the CDR3: TGCGCCAGCGGGTGGCGGGAAGGTATTGAGCAGTTCTTC.